The entry that follows covers one T cell receptor beta chain sequence. Its target is unknown. The V end lost 4 bases, the J end lost 11 bases, and 14 bases lay between the germline ends. The germline V gene has CDR1 SNHLY and CDR2 FYNNEI. The CDR3 is 12 amino acids. Primers for the PCR totalled 60 Vbeta and 13 Jbeta. This table comes from immunoSEQ multiplex PCR, and its TCRdb copy is limited to in-frame clones, with some not included. The sample carries some 160,000 clones, roughly four fifths recorded once. These data belong to a study of cytomegalovirus exposure and HLA in healthy donors. Study conclusions and caveats: Researchers reported in a later analysis that common viral pathogens appeared linked to several top clusters. A previous analysis found most TCR beta V segments productive roughly 87% or roughly 30% of the time.

The origin of this receptor is a man aged 35 to 55 in good health and CMV-seronegative. The material sequenced was PBMCs. The rearrangement uses TRBV2 and TRBJ1-1; tentative D call: TRBD1 (5 bases). The CDR3 DNA is TGTGCCAGCAGTGGGGGCGGCCGCTGGGCTTTCTTT. Translation gives CASSGGGRWAFF. Based on the CDR3 plus reference TRBV2 and TRBJ1-1, the full variable domain is EPEVTQTPSHQVTQMGQEVILRCVPISNHLYFYWYRQILGQKVEFLVSFYNNEISEKSEIFDDQFSVERPDGSNFTLKIRSTKLEDSAMYFCASSGGGRWAFFGQGTRLTVV.